This T cell receptor (beta chain) stems from a study of blood T cell repertoires in COVID-19 (dated by TCRdb to the early 2020s). In terms of the full investigation: Samples covering the acute and convalescent phases of COVID-19 were provided by collaborators in the United States, Italy and Spain. HLA class I and class II types, where available, came from metadata supplied by the sample provider rather than from assay-based typing. A de-identified subject ID, COVID-19 status, age in years and sex were almost always included in the sample metadata. The repertoires were released in a freely available public database intended as a resource for research on the immune response to SARS-CoV-2. The material from the prospective study consisted of cDNA or gDNA derived from T cells, B-cell-depleted T cells, or PBMCs. Deeply sampled blood TCRbeta repertoires from subjects exposed to, actively infected with, or recovered from COVID-19 were included in the dataset. The samples were drawn from the first 160 participants of the ongoing ImmuneRACE study and from 1,254 subjects provided by 6 global collaborators. Points the paper makes about the study in general: The amount of clinical and demographic metadata varied by source and participant and was provided uncurated.

TCRbeta CDR3 regions were amplified from genomic DNA using the immunoSEQ Assay, a bias-controlled multiplex PCR. In the source study's methods: The number of nucleated cells in each sample was estimated by amplification of reference gene primers within the assay. To quantify the absolute abundance of each unique TCRbeta CDR3 rearrangement, sequence reads were collapsed and filtered. For each sample, productive Simpson clonality was calculated by taking the square root of Simpson's diversity index across productive rearrangements. TCRdb stores this immuneACCESS table with in-frame sequences only. Part of the clones is absent; in the studies checked, under half of the shortfall reflects unresolved V genes, and no reason is known for the rest. That table furnishes V, J and clone size, whereas the DNA furnished D and trimming. The sample profile shows some 75,000 clones; under 80% of them were found once. 15% to 20% of the sample comes from the top ten.

Remarks on this clone: The target of this receptor is not known. There are no base qualities to consult, and no much larger clone falls within one base.

Via the germline V gene, CDR1 is SGHAT and CDR2 FQNNGV. At the junction V is shortened by 3 bases and J by 3 bases; bases outside the gene matches: 5. The CDR3 holds 15 amino acids from the cysteine to the phenylalanine. Only the CDR3 DNA stays, 45 bases, in frame from base 1. Whole blood was collected in K2EDTA tubes by collaborating institutions according to the institutions' own protocols. For TCRbeta analysis, collaborator samples were shipped as frozen whole blood, as isolated PBMCs, or as DNA extracted from either sample type. The sample was peripheral blood. The chain is assembled from TRBV11-2 and TRBJ2-5; 9 central nucleotides agree with TRBD1. The TCR sequence derives from a woman aged 80 or over with active or convalescent COVID-19. CDR3 protein: CASSFWTGVEETQYF. The DNA sequence follows: TGTGCCAGCAGCTTCTGGACAGGGGTTGAAGAGACCCAGTACTTC.